This T cell receptor beta chain was observed in a study of blood T cell repertoires in COVID-19. For the study at large: The origin of the acute and convalescent COVID-19 samples was the United States, Italy and Spain. Nucleic acid was either cDNA or gDNA, and it came from T cells, B-cell-depleted T cells, or PBMCs.

In the authors' workflow: Estimation of nucleated cell counts relied on the amplification of reference gene primers. Measured with immunoSEQ multiplex PCR; TCRdb has only the in-frame clones, and not every one. V, J and clone size reflect that table, while D and trimming were determined from the DNA. The data show approximately 170,000 clones, with about 74% seen just once and about 3% held by the top ten. Germline CDR1 is MNHEY and CDR2 is SVGAGI. CDR3 length equals 13 residues. The trim removed 6 bases at V and 8 bases at J, leaving 5 bases unmatched. The rearrangement joins TRBV6-5 to TRBJ1-5, with TRBD1 identical over 9 bases. This receptor was obtained from a woman aged 80 or older with acute or convalescent COVID-19. Sequences were obtained from peripheral blood. The CDR3 nucleotides are TGTGCCAGCAGCCGGGACAGGGAGAAGCCCCAGCATTTT. Its protein product is CASSRDREKPQHF.